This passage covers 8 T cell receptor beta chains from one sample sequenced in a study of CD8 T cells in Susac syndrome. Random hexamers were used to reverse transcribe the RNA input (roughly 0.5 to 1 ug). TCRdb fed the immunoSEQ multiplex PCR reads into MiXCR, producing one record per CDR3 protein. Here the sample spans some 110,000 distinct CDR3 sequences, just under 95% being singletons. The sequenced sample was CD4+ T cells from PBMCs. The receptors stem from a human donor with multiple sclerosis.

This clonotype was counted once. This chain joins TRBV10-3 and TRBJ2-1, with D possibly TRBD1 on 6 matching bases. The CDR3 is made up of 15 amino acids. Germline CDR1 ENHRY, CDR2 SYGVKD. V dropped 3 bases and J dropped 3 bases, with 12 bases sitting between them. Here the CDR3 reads CAISDQGTFYNEQFF. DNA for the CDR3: TGTGCCATCAGTGATCAGGGGACCTTCTACAATGAGCAGTTCTTC.

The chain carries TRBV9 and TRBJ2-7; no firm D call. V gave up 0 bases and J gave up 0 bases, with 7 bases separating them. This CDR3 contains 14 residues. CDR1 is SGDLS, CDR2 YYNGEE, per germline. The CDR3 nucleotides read TGTGCCAGCAGCGTAGCCAGGAGCTCCTACGAGCAGTACTTC. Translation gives CASSVARSSYEQYF.

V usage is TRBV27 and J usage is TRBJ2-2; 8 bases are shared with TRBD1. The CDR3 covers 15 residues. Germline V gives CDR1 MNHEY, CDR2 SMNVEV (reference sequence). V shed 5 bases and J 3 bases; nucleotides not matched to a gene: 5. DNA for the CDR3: TGTGCCAGCAGTCCGGGACAGGTTTACACCGGGGAGCTGTTTTTT. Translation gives CASSPGQVYTGELFF.

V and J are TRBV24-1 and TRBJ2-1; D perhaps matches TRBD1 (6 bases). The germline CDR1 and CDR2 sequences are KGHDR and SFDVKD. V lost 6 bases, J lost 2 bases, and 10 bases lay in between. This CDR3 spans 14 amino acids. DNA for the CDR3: TGTGCCACCAGTAAGGGGACAACCTACAATGAGCAGTTCTTC. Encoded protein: CATSKGTTYNEQFF.

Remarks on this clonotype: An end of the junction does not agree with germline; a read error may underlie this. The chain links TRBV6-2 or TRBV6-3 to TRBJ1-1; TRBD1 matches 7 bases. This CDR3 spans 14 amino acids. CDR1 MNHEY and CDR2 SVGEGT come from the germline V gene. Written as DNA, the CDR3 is TGTGCCAGCAGTAGAAGGCAATCAACAGGGGTGTTCGACTTT. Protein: CASSRRQSTGVFDF.

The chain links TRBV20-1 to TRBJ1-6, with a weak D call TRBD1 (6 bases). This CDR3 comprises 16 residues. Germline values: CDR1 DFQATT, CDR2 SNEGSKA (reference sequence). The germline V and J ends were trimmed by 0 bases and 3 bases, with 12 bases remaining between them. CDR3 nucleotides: TGCAGTGCTAGAGATCGCCGACAGGTCTATAATTCACCCCTCCACTTT. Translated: CSARDRRQVYNSPLHF.

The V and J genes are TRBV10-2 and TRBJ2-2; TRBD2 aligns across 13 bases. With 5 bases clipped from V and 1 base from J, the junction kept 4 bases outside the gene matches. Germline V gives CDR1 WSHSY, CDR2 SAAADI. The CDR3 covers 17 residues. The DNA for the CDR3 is TGCGCCAGCAGTCTTACTAGCGGGGGGGGGAACACCGGGGAGCTGTTTTTT. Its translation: CASSLTSGGGNTGELFF.

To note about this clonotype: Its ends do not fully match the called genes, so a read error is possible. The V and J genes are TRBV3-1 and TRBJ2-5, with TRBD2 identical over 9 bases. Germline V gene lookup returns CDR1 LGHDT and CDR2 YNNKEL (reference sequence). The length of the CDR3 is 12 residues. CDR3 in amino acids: CASSRVAGDADF. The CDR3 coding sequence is TGTGCCAGCAGTCGCGTAGCGGGGGACGCGGACTTC.